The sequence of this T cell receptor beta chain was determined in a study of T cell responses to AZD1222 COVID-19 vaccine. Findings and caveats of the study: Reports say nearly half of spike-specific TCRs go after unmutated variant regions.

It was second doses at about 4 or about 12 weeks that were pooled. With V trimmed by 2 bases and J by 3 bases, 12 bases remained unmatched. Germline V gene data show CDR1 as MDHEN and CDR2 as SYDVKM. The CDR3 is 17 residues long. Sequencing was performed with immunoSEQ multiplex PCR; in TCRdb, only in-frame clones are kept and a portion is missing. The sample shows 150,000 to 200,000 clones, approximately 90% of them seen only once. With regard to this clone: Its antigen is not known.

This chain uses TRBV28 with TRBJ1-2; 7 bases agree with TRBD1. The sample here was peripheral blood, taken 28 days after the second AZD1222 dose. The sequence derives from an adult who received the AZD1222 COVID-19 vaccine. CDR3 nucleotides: TGTGCCAGCAGTTTAGTTCTGACGGGACAGAGCCACTATGGCTACACCTTC. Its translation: CASSLVLTGQSHYGYTF.